The rows below give T cell receptor beta chains drawn from one sample of a study of T cell changes during pregnancy in multiple sclerosis. Libraries were prepared by immunoSEQ multiplex PCR; TCRdb keeps only in-frame clonotypes and omits some of them. The table includes roughly 110,000 clones, about 93% detected once. The sample was peripheral blood, taken in the third trimester of pregnancy. These receptors were collected from a female donor with multiple sclerosis, enrolled in a pregnancy study. CDR3s include the opening cysteine and the closing phenylalanine or tryptophan. Each record gives: V gene, clone size, D gene, CDR3 length, J gene, CDR3 protein, CDR3 DNA. A D gene is named only where the DNA matches it firmly. Expanded clones get a size class; other rows say once, few or many, or leave the size out.

v_call: TRBV15; clone_size: -; d_call: TRBD1; cdr3_length: 16; j_call: TRBJ2-2; cdr3_aa: CATSRERTGGTGELFF; cdr3_nt: TGTGCCACCAGCAGAGAAAGGACAGGGGGCACCGGGGAGCTGTTTTTT
v_call: TRBV28; clone_size: -; d_call: TRBD1; cdr3_length: 15; j_call: TRBJ1-4; cdr3_aa: CASRRGQGFREKLFF; cdr3_nt: TGTGCCAGCAGGAGAGGACAGGGCTTTCGCGAAAAACTGTTTTTT
v_call: TRBV10-3; clone_size: -; d_call: -; cdr3_length: 12; j_call: TRBJ2-1; cdr3_aa: CAISGEYNEQFF; cdr3_nt: TGTGCCATCAGTGGAGAGTACAATGAGCAGTTCTTC
v_call: TRBV5-1; clone_size: -; d_call: -; cdr3_length: 13; j_call: TRBJ2-3; cdr3_aa: CASRRIDTDTQYF; cdr3_nt: TGCGCCAGCAGGCGAATCGACACAGATACGCAGTATTTT
v_call: TRBV5-1; clone_size: -; d_call: TRBD1; cdr3_length: 14; j_call: TRBJ1-1; cdr3_aa: CASSPSGGNTEAFF; cdr3_nt: TGCGCCAGCAGCCCCTCAGGGGGGAACACTGAAGCTTTCTTT
v_call: TRBV9; clone_size: -; d_call: -; cdr3_length: 14; j_call: TRBJ2-3; cdr3_aa: CASSVLGAGDTQYF; cdr3_nt: TGTGCCAGCAGCGTACTGGGAGCTGGAGATACGCAGTATTTT
v_call: TRBV7-9; clone_size: -; d_call: -; cdr3_length: 15; j_call: TRBJ2-7; cdr3_aa: CASSTDRTTSYEQYF; cdr3_nt: TGTGCCAGCAGCACCGACAGGACGACTTCCTACGAGCAGTACTTC
v_call: TRBV30; clone_size: -; d_call: -; cdr3_length: 14; j_call: TRBJ2-6; cdr3_aa: CAWSARTGANVLTF; cdr3_nt: TGTGCCTGGAGTGCCCGGACAGGGGCCAACGTCCTGACTTTC
v_call: TRBV5-6; clone_size: -; d_call: -; cdr3_length: 16; j_call: TRBJ2-5; cdr3_aa: CASSLIGAHNQETQYF; cdr3_nt: TGTGCCAGCAGCTTGATTGGAGCCCATAACCAAGAGACCCAGTACTTC
v_call: TRBV6-5; clone_size: -; d_call: -; cdr3_length: 15; j_call: TRBJ1-4; cdr3_aa: CASSYSRVVGEKLFF; cdr3_nt: TGTGCCAGCAGTTACTCTCGGGTCGTGGGTGAAAAACTGTTTTTT
v_call: TRBV12-5; clone_size: -; d_call: -; cdr3_length: 14; j_call: TRBJ1-2; cdr3_aa: CASAPSGSSGGYTF; cdr3_nt: TGTGCTAGTGCCCCATCGGGGAGTTCGGGGGGCTACACCTTC
v_call: TRBV18; clone_size: -; d_call: TRBD2; cdr3_length: 16; j_call: TRBJ2-7; cdr3_aa: CASSPRPGRPSYEQYF; cdr3_nt: TGTGCCAGCTCACCTAGACCCGGGAGGCCCTCCTACGAGCAGTACTTC
v_call: TRBV28; clone_size: once; d_call: TRBD1; cdr3_length: 16; j_call: TRBJ1-5; cdr3_aa: CASSLLQGAGNQPQHF; cdr3_nt: TGTGCCAGCAGTTTATTACAGGGGGCCGGCAATCAGCCCCAGCATTTT
v_call: TRBV27; clone_size: -; d_call: -; cdr3_length: 14; j_call: TRBJ1-2; cdr3_aa: CASSPGSDGYGYTF; cdr3_nt: TGTGCCAGCAGTCCAGGGTCGGACGGCTATGGCTACACCTTC
v_call: TRBV19; clone_size: -; d_call: -; cdr3_length: 15; j_call: TRBJ1-2; cdr3_aa: CASRDSVGYDYGYTF; cdr3_nt: TGTGCCAGTAGGGACAGCGTAGGTTACGACTATGGCTACACCTTC
v_call: TRBV7-2; clone_size: -; d_call: TRBD2; cdr3_length: 15; j_call: TRBJ2-3; cdr3_aa: CASSIIAGVRDTQYF; cdr3_nt: TGTGCCAGCAGCATAATAGCGGGAGTTCGGGATACGCAGTATTTT
v_call: TRBV7-2; clone_size: -; d_call: -; cdr3_length: 13; j_call: TRBJ1-1; cdr3_aa: CAYTIRGGTEAFF; cdr3_nt: TGTGCCTATACTATACGGGGGGGCACTGAAGCTTTCTTT
v_call: TRBV30; clone_size: -; d_call: -; cdr3_length: 12; j_call: TRBJ2-7; cdr3_aa: CASQQGTYEQYF; cdr3_nt: TGTGCCTCACAACAGGGAACCTACGAGCAGTACTTC
v_call: TRBV2; clone_size: -; d_call: -; cdr3_length: 14; j_call: TRBJ2-3; cdr3_aa: CASSEQGLTDTQYF; cdr3_nt: TGTGCCAGCAGTGAACAGGGTCTCACAGATACGCAGTATTTT
v_call: TRBV30; clone_size: -; d_call: -; cdr3_length: 14; j_call: TRBJ2-2; cdr3_aa: CAWSVLWNTGELFF; cdr3_nt: TGTGCCTGGAGTGTACTATGGAACACCGGGGAGCTGTTTTTT
v_call: TRBV9; clone_size: once; d_call: -; cdr3_length: 16; j_call: TRBJ1-3; cdr3_aa: CASSGAGRNSGNTIYF; cdr3_nt: TGTGCCAGCAGCGGAGCGGGACGGAACTCTGGAAACACCATATATTTT
v_call: TRBV7-9; clone_size: -; d_call: -; cdr3_length: 15; j_call: TRBJ1-4; cdr3_aa: CASSFGRGEGEKLFF; cdr3_nt: TGTGCCAGCAGCTTCGGAAGGGGGGAGGGTGAAAAACTGTTTTTT
v_call: TRBV6-1; clone_size: -; d_call: TRBD2; cdr3_length: 16; j_call: TRBJ2-2; cdr3_aa: CASSEWGGSITGELFF; cdr3_nt: TGTGCCAGCAGTGAATGGGGCGGGAGTATCACCGGGGAGCTGTTTTTT
v_call: TRBV30; clone_size: -; d_call: TRBD2; cdr3_length: 18; j_call: TRBJ2-2; cdr3_aa: CAWSAGFGLASNTGELFF; cdr3_nt: TGTGCCTGGAGCGCAGGGTTCGGACTAGCGTCAAACACCGGGGAGCTGTTTTTT
v_call: TRBV2; clone_size: -; d_call: -; cdr3_length: 14; j_call: TRBJ1-5; cdr3_aa: CASTQTGPDQPQHF; cdr3_nt: TGTGCCAGCACTCAAACAGGGCCGGACCAGCCCCAGCATTTT
v_call: TRBV10-2; clone_size: -; d_call: -; cdr3_length: 15; j_call: TRBJ1-5; cdr3_aa: CASSDGVKGNQPQHF; cdr3_nt: TGCGCCAGCAGTGACGGGGTGAAGGGCAATCAGCCCCAGCATTTT